This T cell receptor beta chain was documented in a study of cytomegalovirus exposure and HLA in healthy donors. Across the study: Earlier sequencing of about 179 million T cells yielded approximately 100 million unique TCR beta sequences. Study observations and caveats: Available immune exposure information covered CMV serostatus only.

Amplification used 60 Vbeta primers and 13 Jbeta primers. Repertoires were generated with immunoSEQ multiplex PCR, while TCRdb's copy carries only in-frame clones and drops some. The sample has some 240,000 clones, approximately 82% seen once. Losses at the gene ends were 4 bases for V and 10 bases for J; bases not matched to a gene: 4. Germline CDR1 SEHNR, CDR2 FQNEAQ (reference sequence). The CDR3 runs to 12 residues. About this clone: Its specificity is not known.

What was sequenced was PBMCs. The sequence came from a male donor in good health and CMV-seronegative. The chain carries TRBV7-9 and TRBJ1-5; 7 bases agree with TRBD1. The CDR3 DNA reads as TGTGCCAGCAGCTCAACAGGGGTTCCCCAGCATTTT. Its protein is CASSSTGVPQHF.